This TCR beta chain emerged from a study of blood T cell repertoires in COVID-19 (TCRdb year 2020). With respect to the entire study: Samples covering the acute and convalescent phases of COVID-19 were provided by collaborators in the United States, Italy and Spain. A de-identified subject ID, COVID-19 status, age in years and sex were almost always included in the sample metadata. The material from the prospective study consisted of cDNA or gDNA derived from T cells, B-cell-depleted T cells, or PBMCs. A freely available public database, intended as a resource for researchers studying the immune response to SARS-CoV-2, is where the repertoires were released. Where available, HLA class I and class II types were obtained from metadata supplied by the sample provider rather than from assay-based typing. The samples were drawn from two sources: the first 160 participants of the ongoing ImmuneRACE study, and 1,254 subjects contributed by 6 global collaborators. Deeply sampled blood TCRbeta repertoires from subjects exposed to, actively infected with, or recovered from COVID-19 were included in the dataset.

TCRbeta CDR3 regions were amplified from genomic DNA using the immunoSEQ Assay, a bias-controlled multiplex PCR. The authors' analysis ran thus. The number of nucleated cells in each sample was estimated by amplification of reference gene primers within the assay. Sequence reads were collapsed and filtered to measure the absolute abundance of every unique TCRbeta CDR3 rearrangement. For each sample, productive Simpson clonality was calculated as the square root of Simpson's diversity index over productive rearrangements. The immuneACCESS repertoire file appears here via TCRdb, limited to in-frame rearrangements. These files lack a portion of the clones; in checked studies, under half of the deficit traces to unresolved V genes, and the cause of the others is not known. V, J and clone size derive from that table, while D and trimming were established from the DNA sequence. The sample includes around 100,000 clones, with less than 85% observed a single time. Less than 5% of the sample is taken by the ten largest.

At one collaborating source in Seattle, patients were enrolled during active infection and were followed longitudinally through the course of disease. Each collaborating institution followed its own protocols to collect whole blood in K2EDTA tubes. For TCRbeta analysis, collaborators shipped samples in one of three forms: frozen whole blood, isolated PBMCs, or DNA extracted from either of those sample types. From cysteine to phenylalanine, the CDR3 is 15 amino acids long. Just CDR3 DNA is preserved here, 45 bases in frame from base 1. V drops 6 bases and J drops 4 bases, leaving 16 bases in between. CDR1 LNHDA and CDR2 SQIVND are derived from the germline V gene (reference sequence). Here is what the overall study found, with its caveats: The quantity of clinical and demographic metadata differed by source and by participant and was supplied without curation.

This clone counts as medium-sized (0.01 to 0.1%). There is no known antigen for this receptor. Nothing much larger sits one base from this clone, and base qualities are not available. The source material was peripheral blood. This receptor was taken from a man in his 70s with COVID-19, enrolled during active disease. The V and J genes are TRBV19 and TRBJ2-1; possibly the D gene is TRBD2, per 6 matching bases. The DNA sequence is TGTGCCAGTAGCACCCGGGACTCACCATACAATGAGCAGTTCTTC. This translates into CASSTRDSPYNEQFF.